These 8 T cell receptor beta chains share one sample of origin, sequenced in a study of PD-1 blockade in mismatch repair-deficient tumors. Clones were read by immunoSEQ multiplex PCR, and TCRdb kept only the in-frame ones, dropping some. The table includes about 15,000 clones, around 80% detected once. No antigens are known for them. Time point meaning: roughly 10-day in vitro stimulation with candidate neoantigen peptide 5. The specimen comprised cells cultured in vitro, sampled from a patient treated with pembrolizumab. The source is an adult with mismatch repair-deficient cancer.

V is TRBV28 and J is TRBJ1-1; a weak D match, TRBD1 (6 bases). Trimming left V 6 bases short and J 3 bases short, with 14 bases between. The germline V gene has CDR1 MDHEN and CDR2 SYDVKM. The CDR3 sequence is 14 residues long. CDR3 amino acids: CASRPQGTYTEAFF. The CDR3 nucleotides are TGTGCCAGCAGACCTCAGGGGACGTACACTGAAGCTTTCTTT.

V usage is TRBV6-5 and J usage is TRBJ2-7; TRBD1 agrees at 7 bases. J was trimmed by 1 base and V by 5 bases; bases with no gene match: 8. This CDR3 has 15 amino acids. The germline gives CDR1 MNHEY, CDR2 SVGAGI. The DNA of the CDR3 is TGTGCCAGCAGTAATGGACAGGCCTTGTCCTACGAGCAGTACTTC. This sequence encodes CASSNGQALSYEQYF.

This sequence joins TRBV14 and TRBJ2-1; the match to TRBD2 covers 10 bases. The V gene end was trimmed by 2 bases and the J gene end by 0 bases; junction bases not matched to a gene: 1. The CDR3 spans 16 residues. CDR1 is SGHDN and CDR2 is FVKESK in the germline V gene. DNA for the CDR3: TGTGCCAGCAGCCAAATAGCGGGGGGCTCCTACAATGAGCAGTTCTTC. Encoded protein: CASSQIAGGSYNEQFF.

This clone was counted once. J is TRBJ1-4 and V is TRBV6-5; 8 nucleotides align to TRBD1. There are 15 residues in the CDR3. V lost 5 bases to trimming and J lost 4 bases; unmatched junction nucleotides: 6. Per the germline V gene, CDR1 is MNHEY and CDR2 is SVGAGI. In DNA form, the CDR3 reads TGTGCCAGCAGTCGGACAGGGAGGGATAATGAAAAACTGTTTTTT. Amino acid sequence: CASSRTGRDNEKLFF.

V usage is TRBV9 and J usage is TRBJ2-2, with 7 positions matching TRBD2. In germline, CDR1 is SGDLS, CDR2 YYNGEE. The trim removed 0 bases at V and 5 bases at J, leaving 7 bases unmatched. CDR3 size: 16 residues. The CDR3 loop is CASSVGSGGGTGELFF. The CDR3 nucleotides are TGTGCCAGCAGCGTAGGGTCGGGAGGTGGTACCGGGGAGCTGTTTTTT.

The chain recombines TRBV5-8 with TRBJ2-7; D gene uncertain. Trimming cost V 5 bases and J 3 bases, with 9 bases left between them. The CDR3 has 12 amino acids. CDR1 is SGHTS, CDR2 YDEGEE, per germline. The CDR3 reads CASRGLLYEQYF. Here the CDR3 DNA reads TGTGCCAGCAGAGGCCTCCTCTACGAGCAGTACTTC. Based on the CDR3 plus reference TRBV5-8 and TRBJ2-7, the full variable domain is EAGVTQSPTHLIKTRGQQATLRCSPISGHTSVYWYQQALGLGLQFLLWYDEGEERNRGNFPPRFSGRQFPNYSSELNVNALELEDSALYLCASRGLLYEQYFGPGTRLTVT.

The chain recombines TRBV5-1 with TRBJ2-7; unclear D gene. Trimming took 0 bases from V and 4 from J, leaving 14 bases between them. Germline V gene sequence: CDR1 SGHRS, CDR2 YFSETQ. The CDR3 runs 15 residues. CDR3 DNA sequence: TGCGCCAGCAGCTTGGAAGTCAGCCCCATTTACGAGCAGTACTTC. Amino acid sequence: CASSLEVSPIYEQYF.

The J gene is TRBJ2-5, the V gene TRBV5-1; TRBD2 matches at 7 bases. The germline V gene has CDR1 SGHRS and CDR2 YFSETQ. The V segment lost 4 bases and the J segment 4 bases; nucleotides outside the gene matches: 13. The CDR3 spans 16 residues. Here the CDR3 reads CASSASNGLVAETQYF. CDR3 DNA sequence: TGCGCCAGCAGCGCCTCAAACGGACTAGTCGCAGAGACCCAGTACTTC.